This TCR beta chain was recovered during a study of cytomegalovirus exposure and HLA in healthy donors. Study results and caveats: In a later analysis, HLA-associated beta chains showed higher expansion and lower generation probabilities than comparable chains. Apart from CMV serostatus, no immune exposure information was available. Later on, an analysis found that several of the most significant clusters appeared to be linked to common viral pathogens, which included parvovirus B19.

Donors were nominally healthy when sampled, though unrecorded immune exposures were likely. Germline V gene data show CDR1 as LNHDA and CDR2 as SQIVND (reference sequence). The CDR3 covers 13 residues. V was clipped by 3 bases and J by 5 bases; unmatched bases: 1. About this clone itself: Its antigen is not known.

Primers for the PCR totalled 60 Vbeta and 13 Jbeta. Using immunoSEQ multiplex PCR, the repertoire was profiled, and TCRdb retains in-frame clones only, with some absent. There are over 150,000 clones in the sample; around 68% occur only once, and approximately 1.5% lies in the top ten. The receptor was isolated from a man aged 45-60 years in good health and CMV-seronegative. Sequencing used PBMCs. The rearrangement uses TRBV19 and TRBJ2-1, with 7 bases that match TRBD1. Here the CDR3 reads CASSMGTDNEQFF. The CDR3 DNA reads as TGTGCCAGTAGTATGGGGACAGACAATGAGCAGTTCTTC.